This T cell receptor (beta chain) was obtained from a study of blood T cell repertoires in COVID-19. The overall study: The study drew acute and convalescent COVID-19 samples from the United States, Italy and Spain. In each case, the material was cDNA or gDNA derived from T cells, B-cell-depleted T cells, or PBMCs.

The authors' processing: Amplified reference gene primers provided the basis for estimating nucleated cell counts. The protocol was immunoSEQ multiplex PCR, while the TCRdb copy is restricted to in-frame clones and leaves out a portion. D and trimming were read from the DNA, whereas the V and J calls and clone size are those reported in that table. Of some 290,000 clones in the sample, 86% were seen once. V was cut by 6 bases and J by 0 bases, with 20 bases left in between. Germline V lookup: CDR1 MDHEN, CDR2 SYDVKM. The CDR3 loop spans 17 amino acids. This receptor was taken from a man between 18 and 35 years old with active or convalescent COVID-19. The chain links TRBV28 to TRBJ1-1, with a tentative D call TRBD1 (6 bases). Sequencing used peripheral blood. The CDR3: CASRPWLGRGMNTEAFF. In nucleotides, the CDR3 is TGTGCCAGCAGACCCTGGTTGGGGAGGGGGATGAACACTGAAGCTTTCTTT.